Listed below are T cell receptor beta chains from one sample, sequenced in a study of shared clonotypes between healthy human individuals. TCRdb's copy holds only in-frame clones and misses some; the assay was immunoSEQ multiplex PCR. The sample yields 470,000 or so clones, 70% to 85% seen once. Sequenced sample: PBMCs. The receptors originated from a woman between 40 and 55 years old in good health. Some clones in this sample may be carry-over from other donors' samples. CDR3s include the opening cysteine and the closing phenylalanine or tryptophan. Each record gives: V gene, J gene, clone size, D gene, CDR3 DNA, CDR3 protein. A D gene is named only where the DNA matches it firmly. Clone sizes are given selectively: once, few, many, or a class where the clone is expanded.

V gene: TRBV5-6
J gene: TRBJ2-6
clone size: few
D gene: TRBD1
CDR3 DNA: TGTGCCAGCAGCTTAGGACAGGGTGGGGCCAACGTCCTGACTTTC
CDR3 protein: CASSLGQGGANVLTF

V gene: TRBV5-1
J gene: TRBJ1-4
clone size: once
D gene: TRBD1
CDR3 DNA: TGCGCCAGCAGCCCACACCCGGGACAGGATAATGAAAAACTGTTTTTT
CDR3 protein: CASSPHPGQDNEKLFF

V gene: TRBV6-1
J gene: TRBJ2-1
clone size: once
D gene: TRBD2
CDR3 DNA: TGTGCCAGCAGTAAGACTAGCCAGTCCTACAATGAGCAGTTCTTC
CDR3 protein: CASSKTSQSYNEQFF

V gene: TRBV4-1
J gene: TRBJ1-2
clone size: .
D gene: TRBD1
CDR3 DNA: TGCGCCAGCAGCCACCGGACAGGGCCAGTTAACTATGGCTACACCTTC
CDR3 protein: CASSHRTGPVNYGYTF

V gene: TRBV19
J gene: TRBJ1-5
clone size: .
D gene: TRBD1
CDR3 DNA: TGTGCCAGTAGTGTCGGACAGGGGGGTACACAGCCCCAGCATTTT
CDR3 protein: CASSVGQGGTQPQHF

V gene: TRBV6-6
J gene: TRBJ2-7
clone size: .
D gene: .
CDR3 DNA: TGTGCCAGCAGCCCCCATAGCATCTACGAGCAGTACTTC
CDR3 protein: CASSPHSIYEQYF

V gene: TRBV5-8
J gene: TRBJ1-3
clone size: .
D gene: .
CDR3 DNA: TGTGCCAGCAGCTTGGAAGGGTCTGGAAACACCATATATTTT
CDR3 protein: CASSLEGSGNTIYF

V gene: TRBV29-1
J gene: TRBJ2-1
clone size: .
D gene: .
CDR3 DNA: TGCAGCGTTGAGAGGAATCCTGCGAGTGAACAGTTCTTC
CDR3 protein: CSVERNPASEQFF

V gene: TRBV5-1
J gene: TRBJ2-1
clone size: .
D gene: .
CDR3 DNA: TGCGCCAGCGGGGCTATAAATAATGTCCATGAGCAGTTCTTC
CDR3 protein: CASGAINNVHEQFF

V gene: TRBV19
J gene: TRBJ2-4
clone size: once
D gene: .
CDR3 DNA: TGTGCCAGTAGTATCGGACGCCAAAACATTCAGTACTTC
CDR3 protein: CASSIGRQNIQYF